The 10 T cell receptor beta chains presented below share a single source sample, sequenced in a study of CD8+ T cells in alopecia areata (dated 2018 in TCRdb). The time point label, as the study defines it: approximately 4 weeks on oral tofacitinib. What the treatment or condition label conveys for this sample: oral pan-JAK inhibitor, 5-10 mg twice daily. Preparation of the library involved the immunoSEQ multiplex PCR assay. For TCR sequencing, RNA was extracted from every sample and reverse transcribed into cDNA to serve as template. This immuneACCESS table, as held by TCRdb, lists in-frame sequences with V and J called but not all clones. Of the missing ones, under half trace to an unresolved V gene in checked studies; the others have no known cause. The table for this sample lists 95,000 to 100,000 clones; approximately 66% of them were counted only once. The ten largest make up 15% to 18% of the sample.

The sample was CD8+ T cells sorted from blood, taken at week 4, from a patient treated with tofacitinib. The receptors were sampled from a human donor with alopecia areata.

The V call is TRBV6-5, the J call TRBJ2-1; D is perhaps TRBD1 (7 bases). Trimming stripped 2 bases from V and 6 bases from J, with 11 bases between. The CDR3 length is 14 residues. CDR1 and CDR2 (germline): MNHEY, SVGAGI. The CDR3 here is CASSYGQEGNEQFF. For the CDR3, the DNA is TGTGCCAGCAGTTACGGACAGGAGGGCAATGAGCAGTTCTTC.

Only a few counts were recorded for this clone. The CDR3 nucleotides are TGCGCCAGCAGCCAAGAAACTAGCGGGGGCCTTTACTATGAGCAGTTCTTC. It translates to CASSQETSGGLYYEQFF. This chain joins TRBV4-3 and TRBJ2-1; 11 nucleotides agree with TRBD2. V trimming: 0 bases; J trimming: 8 bases; junction bases outside the gene matches: 9. There are 17 residues in the CDR3. The germline V gene has CDR1 LGHNA and CDR2 YSLEER.

V usage is TRBV7-9 and J usage is TRBJ2-6; D is perhaps TRBD2 (5 bases). Per germline, CDR1 SEHNR and CDR2 FQNEAQ (reference sequence). Trimming stripped 5 bases from V and 1 base from J, with 6 bases between. The CDR3 extends over 14 amino acids. The DNA for the CDR3 is TGTGCCAGCAGCCCGGGGTCTGGGGCCAACGTCCTGACTTTC. Its translation: CASSPGSGANVLTF.

CDR3 nucleotides: TGTGCCAGCAGCGTAGGTCCAGCGGGGGGCTACGAGCAGTACTTC. Protein sequence: CASSVGPAGGYEQYF. V usage is TRBV9 and J usage is TRBJ2-7; 9 bases are a match to TRBD2. Germline CDR1 reads SGDLS; CDR2 reads YYNGEE. The CDR3 totals 15 residues. V gave up 0 bases and J gave up 3 bases; unmatched junction bases: 4. The full variable domain, completed using reference TRBV9 and TRBJ2-7, is DSGVTQTPKHLITATGQRVTLRCSPRSGDLSVYWYQQSLDQGLQFLIQYYNGEERAKGNILERFSAQQFPDLHSELNLSSLELGDSALYFCASSVGPAGGYEQYFGPGTRLTVT.

CDR3 coding DNA: TGTGCCAGCAGGTTCCTAGCGGGAGGCCCAGAGACCCAGTACTTC. Amino acid sequence: CASRFLAGGPETQYF. This sequence joins TRBV27 and TRBJ2-5, with 11 bases aligning to TRBD2. V shed 6 bases and J 4 bases; nucleotides not matched to a gene: 7. CDR1 is MNHEY, CDR2 SMNVEV, per germline (reference sequence). This CDR3 spans 15 amino acids.

This chain links TRBV28 with TRBJ2-3; D ambiguous. CDR3 length: 10 residues. Germline V CDR1 and CDR2: MDHEN, SYDVKM. V was shortened by 10 bases and J by 4 bases, with 6 bases between the two germline ends. The CDR3 DNA is TGTGCCATCCAAGCAGATACGCAGTATTTT. It codes for CAIQADTQYF.

This rearrangement joins TRBV7-9 to TRBJ1-2, with TRBD1 identical over 9 bases. V trimming: 5 bases; J trimming: 6 bases; junction bases outside the gene matches: 4. CDR3 length: 13 amino acids. Germline lookup yields CDR1 SEHNR and CDR2 FQNEAQ (reference sequence). In DNA, the CDR3 is TGTGCCAGCAGCGCGGACAGGGGAGATGGCTACACCTTC. Translated: CASSADRGDGYTF.

The sample holds many counts of this clone. The chain recombines TRBV29-1 with TRBJ1-2; D is ambiguous. This CDR3 region has 14 residues. Deletions cut 0 bases from V and 3 bases from J, with 11 bases between. Germline V gene sequence: CDR1 SQVTM, CDR2 ANQGSEA. As DNA, the CDR3 is TGCAGCGTTGAAGATGTTGGCCCCTACTATGGCTACACCTTC. As protein: CSVEDVGPYYGYTF. The whole variable domain, remainder taken from reference TRBV29-1 and TRBJ1-2, is SAVISQKPSRDICQRGTSLTIQCQVDSQVTMMFWYRQQPGQSLTLIATANQGSEATYESGFVIDKFPISRPNLTFSTLTVSNMSPEDSSIYLCSVEDVGPYYGYTFGSGTRLTVV.

J is TRBJ2-7 and V is TRBV13, with D uncertain. The CDR3 is 14 residues long. V lost 6 bases and J 0 bases, leaving 12 bases between the germline ends. Germline V gene lookup returns CDR1 PRHDT and CDR2 FYEKMQ (reference sequence). DNA of the CDR3: TGTGCCAGCAGTTCAGGTGACCTCTCCTACGAGCAGTACTTC. Translation: CASSSGDLSYEQYF.

V usage is TRBV7-2 and J usage is TRBJ2-1, with D perhaps TRBD2 (7 bases). The germline gives CDR1 SGHTA, CDR2 FQGNSA. The CDR3 consists of 14 residues. The V end lost 4 bases, the J end lost 7 bases, and 14 bases lay between the germline ends. For the CDR3, the DNA is TGTGCCAGCAGCTGGCAGGGGCGGGGGAATGAGCAGTTCTTC. Residues: CASSWQGRGNEQFF.